This TCR beta chain was observed in a study of T cell responses to AZD1222 COVID-19 vaccine. Findings and caveats of the study: Increases in Spike-specific TCR breadth and depth were seen after two AZD1222 doses. Donors skewed white British and female; clonal diversity was possibly underestimated. Spike-wide vaccine-associated CD4 TCRs dominated at 160-218 and 743-854.

V lost 9 bases, J lost 0 bases, and 21 bases lay in between. Germline CDR1 reads SGHRS; CDR2 reads YFSETQ. The length of the CDR3 is 16 residues. As concerns this clone: Its antigen is unknown.

Using immunoSEQ multiplex PCR, the repertoire was profiled, and TCRdb retains in-frame clones only, with some absent. Among 67,000 or so clones listed, 84% were seen once. This chain connects TRBV5-1 to TRBJ1-2; a possible D gene is TRBD1 (5 bases). Sequencing was performed on peripheral blood, taken on day 0 of AZD1222 vaccination. This clonotype was sampled from an adult in good health. The CDR3 DNA is TGCGCCATCCATGGCGGACACCTCGTCCCTAACTATGGCTACACCTTC. It translates to CAIHGGHLVPNYGYTF.